Given below is one T cell receptor (beta chain) in context. Its antigen remains unknown. This sample was included in a study of shared clonotypes between healthy human individuals. General study points: Shared clonotypes: approximately 4.5% naive CD4, around 3.4% naive CD8, roughly 2.4% memory CD4, more than 0.3% memory CD8. It was the non-shared clonotypes that had lower generation probabilities than clonotypes shared by all four donors. Researchers found naive subsets generally carried larger estimated richness than memory subsets.

The germline CDR1 and CDR2 sequences are SGHRS and YFSETQ. Trimming at V came to 0 bases and at J to 4 bases, leaving 6 bases not matched to a gene. The CDR3 runs 16 residues. The authors distributed each subset's genomic DNA evenly over several immunoSEQ plates. The method was immunoSEQ multiplex PCR; TCRdb's version includes in-frame clones alone and lacks a portion of them. The sample includes about 2 million clones, 90% to 95% of them seen just once. The chain has TRBV5-1 and TRBJ1-1; TRBD1 agrees at 10 bases. The sample was naive CD4+ T cells sorted from blood. As for subset: CD45RA+ positively selected. The receptor was isolated from a man between 18 and 35 years old in good health. CDR3 protein: CASSLATGQGITEAFF. The CDR3 nucleotides are TGCGCCAGCAGCTTGGCTACGGGACAGGGGATCACTGAAGCTTTCTTT.